These 17 T cell receptor beta chains were sequenced from one sample in a study of shared clonotypes between healthy human individuals. CD8 cells regarded as naive lacked CD45RO, were positively chosen for CCR7, and omitted terminally differentiated effector memory CD45RA+ cells. This table comes from immunoSEQ multiplex PCR, and its TCRdb copy is limited to in-frame clones, with some not included. The table includes hundreds of thousands of clones, approximately 97% detected once. Source material: naive CD8+ T cells sorted from blood. The receptors come from a man aged 25 to 40 in good health.

The chain uses TRBV6-1 and TRBJ2-7, with D hard to call. CDR3 length equals 14 residues. Looked up from germline, CDR1 is MNHNS and CDR2 is SASEGT. V lost 4 bases to trimming and J lost 5 bases, with 15 bases between them. The CDR3 region is CASSAIESVHEQYF. Here the CDR3 DNA reads TGTGCCAGCAGTGCGATAGAAAGTGTCCACGAGCAGTACTTC.

The CDR3 region has the DNA TGTGCCAGCAGCTCTATCGTAGGGGCGCGTTACCATGAGCAGTTCTTC. It specifies CASSSIVGARYHEQFF. The V call is TRBV7-3, the J call TRBJ2-1; weak D call: TRBD1 (5 bases). Trimming removed 4 bases from V and 8 bases from J, with 21 bases in between. In germline, CDR1 is SGHTA, CDR2 FQGTGA. The CDR3 is made up of 16 amino acids.

This rearrangement joins TRBV7-9 to TRBJ1-2, with TRBD1 as a possible D gene (5 bases). With 5 bases removed from V and 6 bases from J, the gap between germline ends came to 22 bases. The CDR3 is made up of 16 amino acids. Germline values: CDR1 SEHNR, CDR2 FQNEAQ (reference sequence). The CDR3 coding sequence is TGTGCCAGCAGCATCAGGGACCGCGGCGCGGTAAATGGCTACACCTTC. Protein product: CASSIRDRGAVNGYTF.

This chain links TRBV9 with TRBJ2-1; the D call may be TRBD1 or TRBD2 (5 bases each). CDR1 is SGDLS, CDR2 YYNGEE, per germline. The CDR3 spans 15 residues. V lost 4 bases to trimming and J lost 2 bases, with 13 bases between them. CDR3: CASSLEGSPYNEQFF. CDR3 nucleotide sequence: TGTGCCAGCAGCCTAGAGGGGTCCCCCTACAATGAGCAGTTCTTC. The full variable domain, with the rest looked up from reference TRBV9 and TRBJ2-1, is DSGVTQTPKHLITATGQRVTLRCSPRSGDLSVYWYQQSLDQGLQFLIQYYNGEERAKGNILERFSAQQFPDLHSELNLSSLELGDSALYFCASSLEGSPYNEQFFGPGTRLTVL.

The CDR3 DNA reads TGTGCTAGTGCTCAAGGCCGCGGGGCTGGAACCGGGGAGCTGTTTTTT. Translating gives CASAQGRGAGTGELFF. The chain joins TRBV12-5 to TRBJ2-2, with D tentatively TRBD2 (6 bases). Germline lookup yields CDR1 LGHNT and CDR2 FRNRAP. This CDR3 region has 16 residues. Trimming shortened V by 7 bases and J by 5 bases, and 20 bases separated the two germline ends.

This clone was recorded once. The chain uses TRBV5-6 and TRBJ2-1; 9 nucleotides line up with TRBD2. The CDR3 has 15 residues. Germline assignment: CDR1 SGHDT and CDR2 YYEEEE. Trimming removed 10 bases from V and 3 bases from J; junction bases left unmatched: 11. CDR3 region: CAGSIAGVFYNEQFF. CDR3 DNA: TGTGCCGGGTCTATAGCGGGAGTTTTCTACAATGAGCAGTTCTTC. The full variable domain, completed using reference TRBV5-6 and TRBJ2-1, is DAGVTQSPTHLIKTRGQQVTLRCSPKSGHDTVSWYQQALGQGPQFIFQYYEEEERQRGNFPDRFSGHQFPNYSSELNVNALLLGDSALYLCAGSIAGVFYNEQFFGPGTRLTVL.

The CDR3 region has the DNA TGTGCCAGCAGCCAAGGACTAGCGGCATTAAGCTCCTACAATGAGCAGTTCTTC. It specifies CASSQGLAALSSYNEQFF. The chain has TRBV14 and TRBJ2-1; 9 nucleotides agree with TRBD2. J was trimmed by 0 bases and V by 1 base; bases with no gene match: 7. Germline lookup yields CDR1 SGHDN and CDR2 FVKESK. The CDR3 contains 18 residues.

Concerning this clone itself: Other DNA sequences in the same sample also yield this CDR3. The rearrangement links TRBV2 to TRBJ2-7; 7 nucleotides match TRBD1. V dropped 6 bases and J dropped 3; count of bases not matched to a gene: 2. Germline V gene data show CDR1 as SNHLY and CDR2 as FYNNEI. This CDR3 has 12 amino acids. CDR3 sequence: CASRDRVYEQYF. The CDR3 DNA follows: TGTGCCAGCAGAGACAGGGTCTACGAGCAGTACTTC.

V gene TRBV7-8 combines with J gene TRBJ2-1; 8 positions agree with TRBD2. The CDR3 length is 17 residues. V lost 6 bases to trimming and J lost 5 bases; unmatched junction nucleotides: 15. Germline V gene sequence: CDR1 SGHVS, CDR2 FQNEAQ. CDR3 amino acids: CASSRDRGLAEHNEQFF. DNA of the CDR3: TGTGCCAGCAGTCGAGACAGAGGACTAGCCGAACACAATGAGCAGTTCTTC.

The chain links TRBV4-3 to TRBJ2-7; 9 positions match TRBD1. There are 17 residues in the CDR3. Germline lookup yields CDR1 LGHNA and CDR2 YSLEER. V trimming: 0 bases; J trimming: 6 bases; junction bases outside the gene matches: 12. The CDR3 DNA reads TGCGCCAGCAGCCAAGAGGAGGCGGGACAGGGTTTTGGCGAGCAGTACTTC. It is translated as CASSQEEAGQGFGEQYF.

About this clone: The identical CDR3 is also encoded by other nucleotide sequences in the sample. The rearrangement uses TRBV27 and TRBJ2-3, with D tentatively TRBD2 (5 bases). The CDR3 has 15 amino acids. Germline CDR1 and CDR2: MNHEY and SMNVEV (reference sequence). Trimming took off 1 base at V and 0 bases at J, with 8 bases between the two ends. The CDR3 protein is CASSLFGGSTDTQYF. The DNA for the CDR3 is TGTGCCAGCAGTTTATTTGGCGGGAGCACAGATACGCAGTATTTT.

The chain combines TRBV6-1 with TRBJ1-1, with 8 bases identical to TRBD1. Looked up from germline, CDR1 is MNHNS and CDR2 is SASEGT. The CDR3 runs 12 residues. The V gene end was trimmed by 6 bases and the J gene end by 5 bases; junction bases not matched to a gene: 2. CDR3 nucleotide sequence: TGTGCCAGCAGAAGGACAGGGACTGAAGCTTTCTTT. Translation gives CASRRTGTEAFF.

The chain carries TRBV27 and TRBJ2-1; D is perhaps TRBD1 (6 bases). V lost 10 bases and J 4 bases, leaving 23 bases between the germline ends. This CDR3 is built from 16 residues. Germline loops: CDR1 MNHEY, CDR2 SMNVEV (reference sequence). The CDR3 coding sequence is TGTGCCACCCAAACGAATCGACAGGCGACATACAATGAGCAGTTCTTC. Amino acids: CATQTNRQATYNEQFF.

The genes are TRBV7-9 and TRBJ2-7; D could derive from TRBD1 or TRBD2 (6 bases each). There are 14 residues in the CDR3. Germline lookup yields CDR1 SEHNR and CDR2 FQNEAQ (reference sequence). V lost 7 bases to trimming and J lost 4 bases, with 17 bases between them. The CDR3 loop reads CASNQRGVGYEQYF. CDR3 nucleotides: TGTGCCAGCAACCAAAGGGGGGTAGGATACGAGCAGTACTTC.

The chain links TRBV4-1 to TRBJ1-5; D uncertain. CDR3 length equals 14 residues. The V end was cut by 4 bases, the J end by 6 bases, with 13 bases between. Germline assignment: CDR1 MGHRA and CDR2 YSYEKL. Written as DNA, the CDR3 is TGCGCCAGCAGCCTAAGTGGGGTCGGTCAGCCCCAGCATTTT. It translates to CASSLSGVGQPQHF.

The DNA of the CDR3 is TGCGCCAGCAGCGAGGGACTAGCGGGAGTCTACGAGCAGTACTTC. This gives the protein CASSEGLAGVYEQYF. The gene calls are TRBV5-1 and TRBJ2-7, with TRBD2 matching 14 bases. CDR3 length: 15 amino acids. V lost 4 bases, J lost 3 bases, and 3 bases stayed unmatched. Germline V gene lookup returns CDR1 SGHRS and CDR2 YFSETQ.

This sequence joins TRBV5-4 and TRBJ1-5, with 8 bases identical to TRBD1. Germline-derived CDR1 and CDR2 are SGHNT and YYREEE (reference sequence). The J segment lost 6 bases and the V segment lost 4 bases, leaving 6 bases of the junction unmatched. CDR3 length: 14 residues. CDR3 residues: CASSADRGSQPQHF. The CDR3 bases are TGTGCCAGCAGCGCCGACAGGGGATCTCAGCCCCAGCATTTT.